This T cell receptor (beta chain) came from a study of blood T cell repertoires in COVID-19. The data were produced by immunoSEQ multiplex PCR, yet TCRdb's version contains in-frame clones alone and is incomplete. The sample lists 150,000 to 200,000 clones, approximately 88% occurring once. The ends were cut back, 5 bases at V and 9 bases at J, with 23 bases in the middle. Germline V gives CDR1 MRHNA, CDR2 SNTAGT. The CDR3 is 16 amino acids. V gene TRBV6-4 combines with J gene TRBJ2-1, with D maybe TRBD2 (7 bases). This receptor was taken from a woman aged 55-75 years who had recovered from COVID-19. The sample taken for sequencing was PBMCs or T cells enriched from blood (not recorded which). CDR3 DNA: TGTGCCAGCAGTCCCCTAGTGAGCCACAGGGAGGGTGAGCAGTTCTTC. The encoded protein is CASSPLVSHREGEQFF.